This entry describes one TCR beta chain. This specimen belongs to a study of blood T cell repertoires in COVID-19. Study context: The study drew acute and convalescent COVID-19 samples from the United States, Italy and Spain. From T cells, B-cell-depleted T cells, or PBMCs came the material, which was cDNA or gDNA.

How the authors handled the data: Amplification with reference gene primers provided the estimates of nucleated cell counts. Assay: immunoSEQ multiplex PCR; the TCRdb copy retains only in-frame clones and omits some. Clone size and V and J calls were adopted from that table, with D and trimming inferred from the DNA. The sample has around 130,000 clones; more than 85% are singletons. Sequences were obtained from peripheral blood. This sequence was found in a human donor in a cohort sampled during active COVID-19.

The CDR3 loop reads CATDGGAPGLAGVDIQYF. In DNA form, the CDR3 reads TGTGCCACCGACGGGGGGGCCCCGGGACTAGCGGGAGTTGACATTCAGTACTTC. The chain recombines TRBV28 with TRBJ2-4; TRBD2 matches 14 bases. The junction had 19 bases not matched to a gene; V was cut back by 10 bases and J by 8 bases. The CDR3 is made up of 18 amino acids. Per germline, CDR1 MDHEN and CDR2 SYDVKM. Drawing the rest from reference TRBV28 and TRBJ2-4, the complete variable domain is DVKVTQSSRYLVKRTGEKVFLECVQDMDHENMFWYRQDPGLGLRLIYFSYDVKMKEKGDIPEGYSVSREKKERFSLILESASTNQTSMYLCATDGGAPGLAGVDIQYFGAGTRLSVL.